Presented here are 14 T cell receptor beta chains from one specimen sequenced in a study of shared clonotypes between healthy human individuals. Repertoires were generated with immunoSEQ multiplex PCR, while TCRdb's copy carries only in-frame clones and drops some. The sample holds about 2 million clones, roughly 96% seen once. The sequenced sample was naive CD4+ T cells sorted from blood. Subset: CD45RA+ positively selected. These receptors came from a man between 18 and 35 years old in good health.

The rearrangement uses TRBV5-6 and TRBJ2-2; D gene unclear. With 0 bases removed from V and 8 bases from J, the gap between germline ends came to 2 bases. The CDR3 covers 11 residues. Germline V CDR1 and CDR2: SGHDT, YYEEEE. In DNA form, the CDR3 reads TGTGCCAGCAGCTTGGAGGGGGAGCTGTTTTTT. It translates to CASSLEGELFF.

This clone has only one observation. This rearrangement joins TRBV5-1 to TRBJ2-7; no firm D call. The germline gives CDR1 SGHRS, CDR2 YFSETQ. V was clipped by 0 bases and J by 6 bases, with 10 bases between them. This CDR3 comprises 13 residues. CDR3: CASSLVLGSEQYF. The CDR3 nucleotides read TGCGCCAGCAGCTTGGTTCTGGGCTCCGAGCAGTACTTC.

This clone is a singleton in its sample. This chain connects TRBV14 to TRBJ1-1; D might be TRBD1 (5 bases). The CDR3 totals 16 residues. Per germline, CDR1 SGHDN and CDR2 FVKESK. V gave up 1 base and J gave up 3 bases, with 15 bases separating them. Here the CDR3 reads CASSQVAGGWYTEAFF. CDR3 sequence (DNA): TGTGCCAGCAGCCAAGTAGCCGGGGGTTGGTACACTGAAGCTTTCTTT. The complete variable domain, with remaining parts taken from reference TRBV14 and TRBJ1-1, reads EAGVTQFPSHSVIEKGQTVTLRCDPISGHDNLYWYRRVMGKEIKFLLHFVKESKQDESGMPNNRFLAERTGGTYSTLKVQPAELEDSGVYFCASSQVAGGWYTEAFFGQGTRLTVV.

The chain employs TRBV11-2 and TRBJ2-3; 10 bases match TRBD2. V lost 4 bases and J lost 0; bases outside the gene matches: 4. The germline CDR1 and CDR2 sequences are SGHAT and FQNNGV. The CDR3 extends over 16 amino acids. For the CDR3, the DNA is TGTGCCAGCAGCTCACTAGCGGGACCCAGCACAGATACGCAGTATTTT. As protein: CASSSLAGPSTDTQYF.

The J gene is TRBJ2-7, the V gene TRBV5-6; D gene unclear. The CDR3 is 13 residues long. Trimming cost V 4 bases and J 4 bases, with 12 bases left between them. CDR1 is SGHDT, CDR2 YYEEEE, per germline. Here the CDR3 reads CASSPGYQYEQYF. In DNA, the CDR3 is TGTGCCAGCAGCCCCGGATATCAATACGAGCAGTACTTC.

This sequence joins TRBV5-1 and TRBJ2-5; TRBD2 might be the D (5 bases). Germline assignment: CDR1 SGHRS and CDR2 YFSETQ. CDR3 length equals 17 residues. Trimming removed 0 bases from V and 5 bases from J, with 20 bases in between. The CDR3 loop reads CASSLAGRGAMWETQYF. CDR3 DNA sequence: TGCGCCAGCAGCTTGGCGGGTCGGGGAGCTATGTGGGAGACCCAGTACTTC.

This chain links TRBV23-1 with TRBJ2-3, with D perhaps being TRBD1 or TRBD2 (6 bases each). TRBV23-1 is flagged as an ORF with uncertain function. The CDR3 sequence is 17 residues long. Trimming shortened V by 7 bases and J by 2 bases, and 22 bases separated the two germline ends. CDR3 residues: CASNLEGGPAFTDTQYF. The CDR3 coding sequence is TGCGCCAGCAATCTGGAGGGGGGTCCTGCTTTCACAGATACGCAGTATTTT.

The chain couples TRBV5-6 to TRBJ2-5; the match to TRBD1 covers 9 bases. Germline V CDR1 and CDR2: SGHDT, YYEEEE. This CDR3 spans 14 amino acids. The V and J ends lost 5 bases and 4 bases, in that order; junction bases with no gene match: 6. The CDR3 DNA reads TGTGCCAGCAGGTTACAGGGGGCGGGAGAGACCCAGTACTTC. It yields the protein CASRLQGAGETQYF.

The chain carries TRBV30 and TRBJ2-1; 10 nucleotides match TRBD1. The CDR3 sequence is 15 residues long. With V trimmed by 1 base and J by 4 bases, 4 bases remained unmatched. Germline CDR1 and CDR2: GTSNPN and SVGIG (reference sequence). CDR3 in amino acids: CAWSGDRGPYNEQFF. In DNA form, the CDR3 reads TGTGCCTGGAGTGGCGACAGGGGGCCTTACAATGAGCAGTTCTTC.

The rearrangement links TRBV30 to TRBJ2-3; perhaps TRBD1 as D (5 bases). Germline V gives CDR1 GTSNPN, CDR2 SVGIG (reference sequence). The CDR3 totals 14 residues. Trimming pared 2 bases from V and 1 base from J, leaving 10 bases between. The CDR3 sequence: CAWSKWGGTDTQYF. CDR3 coding DNA: TGTGCCTGGAGTAAGTGGGGCGGCACAGATACGCAGTATTTT.

The chain combines TRBV10-3 with TRBJ1-1, with TRBD1 identical over 8 bases. With V trimmed by 3 bases and J by 0 bases, 6 bases remained unmatched. The CDR3 spans 16 residues. Germline V gives CDR1 ENHRY, CDR2 SYGVKD. The CDR3 sequence: CAISDLQGGLNTEAFF. The CDR3 region has the DNA TGTGCCATCAGTGACTTACAGGGGGGTCTGAACACTGAAGCTTTCTTT.

The CDR3: CAISWDDGNQPQHF. The CDR3 coding sequence is TGTGCCATCAGTTGGGACGATGGCAATCAGCCCCAGCATTTT. The chain uses TRBV10-3 and TRBJ1-5; the D gene is possibly TRBD1 (5 bases). Trimming stripped 5 bases from V and 2 bases from J, with 10 bases between. Germline V lookup: CDR1 ENHRY, CDR2 SYGVKD. The CDR3 length is 14 residues.

The chain couples TRBV10-3 to TRBJ1-2; D might be TRBD1 (5 bases). CDR1 and CDR2 from the germline V gene are ENHRY and SYGVKD. The V end was cut by 11 bases, the J end by 5 bases, with 12 bases between. This CDR3 contains 11 residues. The CDR3 DNA reads TGTGCCGCCCGGGGGGGGTATGGCTACACCTTC. This codes for CAARGGYGYTF.

The chain uses TRBV29-1 and TRBJ1-5; D remains ambiguous. Germline lookup yields CDR1 SQVTM and CDR2 ANQGSEA. The CDR3 is 12 amino acids. The V end lost 6 bases, the J end lost 9 bases, and 15 bases lay between the germline ends. The CDR3 DNA reads as TGCAGCGTCGCCAACCCGAACGGGCCCCAGCATTTT. Translating gives CSVANPNGPQHF.